This T cell receptor beta chain was identified during a study of blood T cell repertoires in COVID-19. Looking at the study overall: From the United States, Italy and Spain came samples of acute and convalescent COVID-19.

Sequencing was performed with immunoSEQ multiplex PCR; in TCRdb, only in-frame clones are kept and a portion is missing. The sample lists about 440,000 clones; less than 95% were seen once. V shed 6 bases and J 3 bases; nucleotides not matched to a gene: 8. Germline assignment: CDR1 SQVTM and CDR2 ANQGSEA. CDR3 length: 14 amino acids. This TCR was recovered from a man younger than 35 who had recovered from COVID-19. This chain uses TRBV29-1 with TRBJ2-1; 7 bases agree with TRBD1. The sample was PBMCs or T cells enriched from blood (not recorded which). CDR3 protein: CSVAGTANYNEQFF. CDR3 bases: TGCAGCGTAGCCGGGACAGCTAACTACAATGAGCAGTTCTTC.